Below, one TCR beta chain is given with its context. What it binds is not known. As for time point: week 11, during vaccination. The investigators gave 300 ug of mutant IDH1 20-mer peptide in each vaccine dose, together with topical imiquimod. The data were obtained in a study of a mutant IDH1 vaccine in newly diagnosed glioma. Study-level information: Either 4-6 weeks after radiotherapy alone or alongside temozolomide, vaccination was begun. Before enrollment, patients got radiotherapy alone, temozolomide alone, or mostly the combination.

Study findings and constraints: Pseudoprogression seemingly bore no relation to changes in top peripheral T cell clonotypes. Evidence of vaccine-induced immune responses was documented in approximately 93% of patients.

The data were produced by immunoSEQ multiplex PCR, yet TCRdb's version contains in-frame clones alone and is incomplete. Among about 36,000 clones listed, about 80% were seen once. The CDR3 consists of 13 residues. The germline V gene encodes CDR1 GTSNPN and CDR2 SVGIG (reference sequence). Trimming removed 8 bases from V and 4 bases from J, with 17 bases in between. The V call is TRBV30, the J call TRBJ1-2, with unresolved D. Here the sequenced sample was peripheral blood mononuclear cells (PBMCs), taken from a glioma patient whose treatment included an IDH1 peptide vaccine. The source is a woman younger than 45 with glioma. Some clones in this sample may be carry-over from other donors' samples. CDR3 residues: CALAWTVSYGYTF. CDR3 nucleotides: TGTGCCCTCGCCTGGACGGTTTCCTATGGCTACACCTTC.